Included here is one TCR beta chain sequence, with context. What this receptor recognizes is not known. No much larger clone exists at a distance of one base, and base qualities are not known. The sample comes from a study of T cell responses to AZD1222 COVID-19 vaccine (dated by TCRdb to about 2021). Background on the whole study: Because spike-specific TCR depth and breadth did not differ between the two schedules, AZD1222 recipients who got a second dose at roughly 4 weeks were pooled with those who got a second dose at roughly 12 weeks. A total of around 240 trial participants underwent TCR sequencing, of whom 207 received two doses of AZD1222 and about 26 received two doses of the MenACWY control vaccine. Trial participants were enrolled by age into subgroups of 18-55, 56-69 and 70-plus years, and around 140, 26 and 57 TCR-sequenced participants, respectively, were included in these subgroups. The study at large found these results: In the small 56-69-year group, the increase in depth fell short of significance, most likely because of low power. Only five or six AZD1222 recipients were SARS-CoV-2 seropositive at baseline, limiting conclusions about previously exposed vaccinees. Most participants were white British and females outnumbered males, and the authors suggested that clonal diversity may have been underestimated. Spike-specific TCR breadth and depth rose significantly after two AZD1222 doses compared with day 0 and with MenACWY recipients. The whole spike protein was spanned by vaccine-associated CD4 TCRs, and dominant responses were seen in regions 160-218 and 743-854. Because no day 14 peak-response samples were available, repertoires were characterized only after the peak T cell response. Epitopes outside the regions mutated in the B.1.351 and B.1.1.7 variants were reportedly recognized by nearly half of the unique spike-specific TCRs.

The CDR3 regions of human TCRbeta chains were subjected to immunosequencing. In the source study's methods: TCRs in the repertoires were matched against a reference library of SARS-CoV-2-specific TCRs that had been generated with the MIRA antigen-specificity platform. Breadth was defined as the fraction of unique TCRs that were SARS-CoV-2-associated. Depth was defined as the fraction of total T cells that were SARS-CoV-2-associated. Each spike-specific TCR was assigned to its reactive spike region and to a CD4 or CD8 class using the MIRA data. Log10-transformed breadth and depth values were compared by one-way ANOVA with Sidak's multiple comparisons tests. TCRdb took this table from immuneACCESS and kept in-frame rearrangements with V and J called. Such tables lack part of the clones; where checked against another copy, unresolved V genes explain under half of the gap, and the rest is unexplained. The V and J calls and clone size come from that table; D and trimming were worked out from the DNA. The sample table contains about 160,000 clones; only one count was recorded for 94% of them. In total, the top ten clones hold 1.3% of the sample.

Sample time point, as interpreted from the label and publication: baseline before first vaccination. Vaccinee samples came from UK trials COV001 and COV002, including a single-blind randomized controlled phase 2/3 trial of AZD1222 (ChAdOx1 nCoV-19) in healthy adults. Trial participant PBMC samples were collected at day 0 and day 28 after the second dose for TCRbeta chain sequencing. Reading from cysteine to phenylalanine, the CDR3 counts 16 amino acids. The DNA shown is the 48-base CDR3, in frame from base 1. V and J are truncated by 5 bases and 0 bases respectively, leaving an intervening sequence of 14 bases. CDR1 and CDR2 are read off the germline V gene (reference sequence) as MNHEY and SMNVEV.

The sequencing here drew on peripheral blood, taken on day 0 of AZD1222 vaccination. Recombination connected TRBV27 to TRBJ2-1; the D region possibly corresponds to TRBD2 (7 bases align). The sequence came from an adult in good health. The CDR3 protein is CASSPRRGGSYNEQFF. The sequence in DNA is TGTGCCAGCAGTCCTCGGAGGGGGGGCTCCTACAATGAGCAGTTCTTC.